This TCR beta chain came from a study of neurological immune-mediated disorders. TCRdb fed the 5' RACE reads into MiXCR, producing one record per CDR3 protein. The repertoire has 40,000 or so distinct CDR3 sequences, around 14% of them found once; the top ten carry about a quarter. The CDR3 is 14 amino acids. V lost 6 bases and J lost 2, with 11 bases in between. Germline lookup yields CDR1 SGHAT and CDR2 FQNNGV. This clonotype was counted many times. The source is a woman in her forties or fifties with HTLV-1-associated myelopathy (HAM/TSP). Sample: PBMCs. V gene TRBV11-2 combines with J gene TRBJ2-1, with D possibly matching TRBD1 (5 bases). CDR3 DNA: TGTGCCAGCAGTTTCAGGGTGACCTACAATGAGCAGTTCTTC. Translating gives CASSFRVTYNEQFF. Based on the CDR3 plus reference TRBV11-2 and TRBJ2-1, the full variable domain is EAGVAQSPRYKIIEKRQSVAFWCNPISGHATLYWYQQILGQGPKLLIQFQNNGVVDDSQLPKDRFSAERLKGVDSTLKIQPAKLEDSAVYLCASSFRVTYNEQFFGPGTRLTVL.